Reported below is one T cell receptor beta chain. Healthy Caucasian individuals made up all the donors. Trimming cost V 6 bases and J 5 bases; bases outside gene matches: 7. CDR3 size: 13 residues. Germline V gene data show CDR1 as SGDLS and CDR2 as YYNGEE. Template switching added a universal primer site, and cDNA bore unique molecular identifiers. MiXCR, run by TCRdb on the 5' RACE reads, gives a single entry per CDR3 protein. The sample lists about 790,000 distinct CDR3 sequences, roughly 20% seen once, with less than 15% in the top ten. These data belong to a study of identical twins. This sample was also put to use in a study of T cells expressing NK-cell markers. Turning to that study: The sequencing cohort of eight donors included seven HCMV-seropositive individuals and one seronegative individual. Six or seven donors had dominant NKG2C+ clonotypes that comprised roughly 1.0-8% of their CD8+ T cells.

The TCR originated in a young woman in good health. The chain recombines TRBV9 with TRBJ1-2; 7 bases match TRBD1. The sample taken for sequencing was PBMCs. CDR3 residues: CASTNRDSYGYTF. The CDR3 DNA follows: TGTGCCAGCACGAACCGGGACAGTTATGGCTACACCTTC.